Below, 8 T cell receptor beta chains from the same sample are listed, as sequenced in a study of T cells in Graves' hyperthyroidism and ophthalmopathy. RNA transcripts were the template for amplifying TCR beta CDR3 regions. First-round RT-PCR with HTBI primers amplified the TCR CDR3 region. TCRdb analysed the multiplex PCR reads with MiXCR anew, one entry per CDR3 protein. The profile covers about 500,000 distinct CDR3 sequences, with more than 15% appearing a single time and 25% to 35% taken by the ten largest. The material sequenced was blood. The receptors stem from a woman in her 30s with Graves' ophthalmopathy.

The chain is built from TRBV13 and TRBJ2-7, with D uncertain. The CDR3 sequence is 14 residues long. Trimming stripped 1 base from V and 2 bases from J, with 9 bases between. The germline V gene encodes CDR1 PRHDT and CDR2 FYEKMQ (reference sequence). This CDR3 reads CASSLATKTYEQYF. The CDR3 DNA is TGTGCCAGCAGCTTAGCGACCAAGACCTACGAGCAGTACTTC.

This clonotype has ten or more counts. The CDR3 region has the DNA TGCAGCGTTGAAGCGGGGCGGAACATGAACACTGAAGCTTTCTTT. This gives the protein CSVEAGRNMNTEAFF. The chain combines TRBV29-1 with TRBJ1-1; maybe TRBD1 (5 bases). The germline gives CDR1 SQVTM, CDR2 ANQGSEA. The CDR3 sequence is 15 residues long. V was cut by 1 base and J by 0 bases, with 12 bases left in between. Together with reference TRBV29-1 and TRBJ1-1, the CDR3 gives the full variable domain: SAVISQKPSRDICQRGTSLTIQCQVDSQVTMMFWYRQQPGQSLTLIATANQGSEATYESGFVIDKFPISRPNLTFSTLTVSNMSPEDSSIYLCSVEAGRNMNTEAFFGQGTRLTVV.

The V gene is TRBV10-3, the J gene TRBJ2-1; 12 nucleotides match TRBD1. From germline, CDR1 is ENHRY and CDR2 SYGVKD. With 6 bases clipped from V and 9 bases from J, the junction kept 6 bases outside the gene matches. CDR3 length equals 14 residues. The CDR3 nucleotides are TGTGCCATCAGGGACGGGACAGGGGGCGTTGAGCAGTTCTTC. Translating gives CAIRDGTGGVEQFF.

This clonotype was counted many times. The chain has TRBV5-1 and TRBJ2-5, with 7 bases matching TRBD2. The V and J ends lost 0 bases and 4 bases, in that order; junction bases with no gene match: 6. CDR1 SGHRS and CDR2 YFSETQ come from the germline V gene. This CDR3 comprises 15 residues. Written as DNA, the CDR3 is TGCGCCAGCAGCTTGGAAGGCGGGAGAAGAGAGACCCAGTACTTC. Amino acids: CASSLEGGRRETQYF.

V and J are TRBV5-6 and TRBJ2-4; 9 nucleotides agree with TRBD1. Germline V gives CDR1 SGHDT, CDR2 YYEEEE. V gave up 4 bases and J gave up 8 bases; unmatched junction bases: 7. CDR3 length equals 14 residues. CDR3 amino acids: CASSEGQGLYIQYF. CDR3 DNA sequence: TGTGCCAGCAGCGAAGGACAGGGGCTATACATTCAGTACTTC. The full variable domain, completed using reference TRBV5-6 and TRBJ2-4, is DAGVTQSPTHLIKTRGQQVTLRCSPKSGHDTVSWYQQALGQGPQFIFQYYEEEERQRGNFPDRFSGHQFPNYSSELNVNALLLGDSALYLCASSEGQGLYIQYFGAGTRLSVL.

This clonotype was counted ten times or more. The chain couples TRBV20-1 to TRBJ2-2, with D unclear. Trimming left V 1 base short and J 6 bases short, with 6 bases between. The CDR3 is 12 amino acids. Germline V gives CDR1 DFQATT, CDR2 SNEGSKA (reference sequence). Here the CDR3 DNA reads TGCAGTGCTAGAGTAGGCGCCGGGGAGCTGTTTTTT. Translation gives CSARVGAGELFF.

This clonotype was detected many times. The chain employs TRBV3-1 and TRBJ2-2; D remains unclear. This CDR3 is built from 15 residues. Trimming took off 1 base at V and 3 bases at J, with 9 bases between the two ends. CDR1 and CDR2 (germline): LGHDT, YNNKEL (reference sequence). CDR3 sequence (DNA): TGTGCCAGCAGCCAAGTTAACAGCCACACCGGGGAGCTGTTTTTT. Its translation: CASSQVNSHTGELFF.

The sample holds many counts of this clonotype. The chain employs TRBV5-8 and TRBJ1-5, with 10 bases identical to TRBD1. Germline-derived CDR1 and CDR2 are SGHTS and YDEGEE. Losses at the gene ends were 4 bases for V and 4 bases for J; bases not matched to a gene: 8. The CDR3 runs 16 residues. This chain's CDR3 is CASSARDRGGNQPQHF. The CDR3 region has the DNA TGTGCCAGCAGCGCGAGGGACAGGGGTGGGAATCAGCCCCAGCATTTT.